The 8 T cell receptor beta chains below all came from one sample that was sequenced in a study of immune heterogeneity within non-small cell lung tumors. Multiplex PCR employing 32 V and 13 J primers generated amplicons of the TCR beta CDR3. TCRdb reanalysed the multiplex PCR reads using MiXCR and keeps one entry per CDR3 protein. Among some 6,000 distinct CDR3 sequences listed, about 17% were seen once. For each sample, template was around 0.55 ug of bulk tumor genomic DNA. Surgery yielded several widely spaced biopsies per primary tumor. Curative operations were performed on patients who had untreated, newly diagnosed non-small cell lung cancer. Sequencing was performed on lung tumor tissue. These TCRs come from a middle-aged man with non-small cell lung cancer.

Within the sample, this clonotype is medium-sized. V usage is TRBV4-1 and J usage is TRBJ1-6; a possible D gene is TRBD1 (5 bases). The CDR3 contains 15 residues. CDR1 is MGHRA, CDR2 YSYEKL, per germline. Trimming removed 7 bases from V and 7 bases from J, with 17 bases in between. The chain's CDR3 is CASNIQRGRNSPLHF. The CDR3 DNA follows: TGCGCCAGCAACATCCAAAGGGGTCGGAATTCACCCCTCCACTTT.

By share of the sample, this clonotype is medium-sized. V gene TRBV11-2 combines with J gene TRBJ2-5; 11 positions agree with TRBD2. The CDR3 is 16 residues long. V was clipped by 5 bases and J by 5 bases; unmatched bases: 10. The germline gives CDR1 SGHAT, CDR2 FQNNGV. Here the CDR3 DNA reads TGTGCCAGCAGCCCCGGGGTAGCGGGGGGGCGTGAGACCCAGTACTTC. It specifies CASSPGVAGGRETQYF.

This rearrangement joins TRBV5-1 to TRBJ2-1, with TRBD2 identical over 8 bases. CDR1 is SGHRS, CDR2 YFSETQ, per germline. The CDR3 runs to 12 residues. V gave up 6 bases and J gave up 13 bases; unmatched junction bases: 9. CDR3 sequence reads: CASIIGTSDQFF. DNA of the CDR3: TGCGCCAGCATCATAGGGACTAGTGATCAGTTCTTC.

Sample share makes this clonotype medium-sized (0.01 to 0.1%). The rearrangement joins TRBV20-1 to TRBJ2-7; D unclear. V was trimmed by 4 bases and J by 2 bases, leaving 9 bases between them. CDR3 length: 12 amino acids. Per the germline V gene, CDR1 is DFQATT and CDR2 is SNEGSKA (reference sequence). The CDR3 coding sequence is TGCAGTGCTATCGGACGGCCCTACGAGCAGTACTTC. Translated: CSAIGRPYEQYF.

To note about this clonotype: It may be a read error: a sequence one base away is much more abundant. V gene TRBV7-8 combines with J gene TRBJ1-3; 7 nucleotides agree with TRBD1. The CDR3 has 17 amino acids. The trim removed 7 bases at V and 4 bases at J, leaving 16 bases unmatched. Germline V CDR1 and CDR2: SGHVS, FQNEAQ. For the CDR3, the DNA is TGTGCCAGCAACCCCCTCCCCCGGACAGGCGGCGGAAACACCATATATTTT. It specifies CASNPLPRTGGGNTIYF.

This clonotype qualifies as medium-sized. This chain links TRBV20-1 with TRBJ1-2; 8 positions agree with TRBD1. The CDR3 covers 17 residues. In germline, CDR1 is DFQATT, CDR2 SNEGSKA (reference sequence). After removal of 1 base from V and 0 bases from J, the junction contained 10 bases not matched to a gene. CDR3 sequence (DNA): TGCAGTGCTAGAGGGTCCCGGACAGGGAGGTCTAACTATGGCTACACCTTC. This translates into CSARGSRTGRSNYGYTF.

Points on this clonotype: Just one base apart from a much larger clone, this may be a read error. The rearrangement links TRBV4-1 to TRBJ2-1, with TRBD2 identical over 13 bases. The CDR3 is 17 residues long. Germline-derived CDR1 and CDR2 are MGHRA and YSYEKL. Here the CDR3 reads CASSQVPGLAGRNGQFF. CDR3 sequence (DNA): TGCGCCAGCAGCCAAGTTCCGGGACTAGCGGGGCGGAATGGGCAGTTCTTC.

A word on this clonotype: A much larger clone lies one base from this, so it may be a read error. This rearrangement joins TRBV11-1 to TRBJ2-5, with D unclear. Germline-derived CDR1 and CDR2 are SGHAT and FQDESV (reference sequence). CDR3 size: 13 residues. V lost 4 bases, J lost 6 bases, and 12 bases lay in between. This chain's CDR3 is CASSWNQLKTQYF. The CDR3 DNA reads TGTGCCAGCAGCTGGAACCAGTTAAAGACCCAGTACTTC.